The T cell receptor (beta chain) under discussion was sequenced for a study of cytomegalovirus exposure and HLA in healthy donors listed by TCRdb under 2017. About the full investigation: An earlier analysis of 587 of the donors reported around 280 Gb of sequence data and 95 million to 140 million unique TCR beta sequences obtained from about 179 million T cells. Across approximately 400 genotyped donors of the cohort, an average of 235,054 unique TCR beta nucleotide sequences per donor were sequenced, and 15% to 20% of those sequences were non-productive. The number of typed donors differed by locus: about 620-640 for A, B, C, DRB1 and DQB1; approximately 540 for DQA1; roughly 600 for DPA1; and some 430 for DPB1. The study used immunosequencing to profile the T cell repertoires of 666 subjects and linked those repertoires to cytomegalovirus serostatus. The later analysis used no new phenotypic data to find candidate immune exposures, relying instead on TCR beta sequences and their occurrence across donors. Alongside the repertoire data, information on donor age, sex, ethnicity and CMV serostatus was compiled. In addition to the first cohort of 666 subjects, a separate validation cohort of approximately 130 different subjects was used. The study aimed to test whether signatures of past pathogen exposure could be identified by cataloging public T cell receptors. Both class I and class II loci were covered by HLA typing, at four-digit resolution. An early release covering roughly 580 HLA-typed donors comprised around 300 gigabases of sequencing data and approximately 80 million unique TCR sequences. All discovery cohort repertoires had been generated using a single sequencing platform. To predict cytomegalovirus infection status, the study combined high-throughput TCR immunosequencing, statistical association of individual TCRs with disease status, and machine learning. Because of strong linkage in the cohort, four to six DR-DQ haplotypes were treated as single units for association and clustering. Of the approximately 370 genotyped donors, 75% to 85% were placed in the genetic ancestry cluster associated with self-reported Caucasian donors. In a later analysis, previously published TCR beta repertoires from about 670 donors were re-analyzed and high-resolution HLA genotyping was added so that TCR occurrence patterns could be studied. An earlier analysis of approximately 580 of the donors used high-throughput TCR beta sequencing to judge whether each TCR beta V gene segment behaved as functional or pseudogenic. A later genetic analysis used genome-wide SNP genotypes for about three fifths of the 666 donors, treating that subset as a discovery cohort.

Regarding this clone: No antigen is known for it. The sample holds no much larger clone one base away, and base qualities are not on file.

Its CDR3 holds 17 amino acids, cysteine through phenylalanine. Left in the record is the CDR3 DNA by itself, 51 bases read in frame from the first base. Ends trimmed: V by 4 bases, J by 0 bases; bases unmatched to a gene: 10. The germline V gene provides CDR1 LGHNA and CDR2 YNFKEQ. Library creation used the immunoSEQ multiplex PCR assay. The multiplex PCR relied on a mix of 60 forward primers for TCR Vbeta segments and 13 reverse primers for TCR Jbeta segments. A multiplex PCR assay on genomic DNA amplified the CDR3 region of rearranged TCR beta genes. Amplified TCR beta libraries were sequenced as 87-base-pair reads on the Illumina HiSeq System. In the authors' own workflow: A later analysis counted about 80 million unique TCR beta chains across the 666 repertoires, and some 11 million of these chains were shared by at least two donors. Raw reads were error-corrected and collapsed into unique sequences with a nearest-neighbor algorithm that merged closely related sequences to remove PCR and sequencing errors. CDR3 sequences were aligned to IMGT reference sequences to assign V, D and J gene segments. For a sequence to be retained, at least a six-nucleotide match to both a V gene segment and a J gene segment was required. A rearrangement was called productive if the CDR3 had no stop codons and remained in frame with V and J, and every other rearrangement was called non-productive. CDR3 was defined by IMGT convention, running from the second conserved V-encoded cysteine to the conserved J-encoded phenylalanine. In an earlier analysis of 500 to 650 of the donors, sequences lacking an unambiguous match to a single V gene segment were excluded. In an earlier analysis of almost 600 of the donors, a V segment was called functional when productive rearrangements were above 56.7%, and segregating when the standard deviation between donors exceeded 5%. A statistical classification framework was built to diagnose cytomegalovirus status from the catalog of TCR beta chain sequences. A later analysis assigned V and J genes by comparing TCR nucleotide sequences with IMGT/GENE-DB human TR gene sequences. The TCRdist pipeline was used in a later analysis to assign CDR3 sequences and most-parsimonious VDJ recombination scenarios. In a later analysis, every TCR beta chain was defined by the combination of its CDR3 amino acid sequence and its V-gene family, and reads without a unique V-gene family were dropped. In a later analysis, fewer than 650 highly shared, low-generation-probability nucleotide sequences were removed to address suspected cross-contamination and a sequencing artifact. In a later analysis, a clonal expansion index for each public chain was calculated from normalized within-repertoire ranks of inferred template counts. Generation probabilities in a later analysis came from a VDJ recombination model fitted to out-of-frame rearrangements, and those results were checked against IGoR. A later analysis scored TCR-TCR, TCR-HLA and TCR-CMV co-occurrence with hypergeometric tests, applying a repertoire-size bias correction to TCR pairs. A later analysis estimated false discovery rates by permuting HLA or CMV assignments 20 times. In a later analysis, co-occurring TCRs were grouped with DBSCAN, and TCRdist sequence similarity was added when clustering was performed within HLA-allele-positive subsets. Co-occurrence clustering excluded repertoires with fewer than 30,000 or more than 120,000 public chains, plus five with anomalous nucleotide sharing. TCRdb obtained this table from immuneACCESS and retained in-frame rearrangements with V and J assigned. These tables miss some clones; where compared with another copy, unresolved V genes account for less than half of the shortfall, and the remainder is unexplained. The V and J calls and clone size were taken over from that table, and D and trimming were inferred from the DNA. This sample has fewer than 200,000 clones in its table, and 71% of those were observed once. Clones ranked in the top ten supply about 1.6% of the sample.

The cohort consisted of 650 to 700 healthy bone marrow donors. All cohort members were sampled while nominally healthy, although unrecorded immune exposures were likely present. The donor tested CMV seronegative, placing the donor among the 350 to 400 seronegative members of the cohort. A peripheral blood sample was provided by each donor, and peripheral blood mononuclear cells were used for TCR beta sequencing. Genomic DNA extraction from the blood cell samples was performed with the Qiagen DNeasy Blood Extraction Kit. Broader findings and caveats from the paper: A further reported finding was that TCR beta sequences accurately predicted the HLA-A and HLA-B alleles for most subjects in the first cohort. According to a later analysis, parvovirus B19, influenza, CMV and Epstein-Barr virus appeared linked to several top co-occurrence clusters. In a later genetic analysis, fewer N-insertions in productive TCRs were reported among donors in an Asian-associated ancestry cluster than the roughly 700-donor mean. Some IMGT-functional V segments, including TRBV6-2 and TRBV6-3, could not be distinguished by the 87-base-pair reads and were therefore excluded. In a later analysis, most CMV-associated TCR beta chains were found to appear HLA-restricted, with HLA associations seemingly driven largely by CMV exposure. Correlated functional status among segregating V segments might reflect linkage disequilibrium, but an unknown experimental factor could not be ruled out. When HLA alleles, especially DR and DQ, strongly co-occurred, TCR associations were difficult to assign to individual alleles. Immune exposure information for the cohort was limited to CMV serostatus. Roughly uniform sequencing depth across donors was assumed in presence/absence analyses, although this assumption may not hold. The cohort was sequenced for TCR beta chains only, and without alpha or paired-chain data the features that could be detected were limited. A later analysis found that HLA-associated TCR beta chains were more clonally expanded and had lower generation probabilities than equally common non-associated chains. Across donors, most TCR sequences were observed very rarely, whereas some public TCRs were present in many individuals. In a later analysis, the rate of TCR association differed among HLA loci, with DRB1 alleles having the most associated TCRs and HLA-C alleles having the fewest. An earlier analysis of around 500 of the donors showed that most TCR beta V segments appeared in productive rearrangements either about 87% or about 30% of the time, which broadly matched IMGT annotations. A few of the identified cytomegalovirus-associated TCR beta chains were confirmed in vitro to be specific for cytomegalovirus antigens. Because some donors lacked HLA typing at each locus, the association tests relied only on the typed subset. The classifier was reported to diagnose cytomegalovirus status with high specificity and sensitivity in both the original and validation cohorts. According to the authors, the approach could potentially be generalized to other disease states and immunological phenotypes. A later genetic analysis associated a missense DCLRE1C variant with V-gene and J-gene trimming of TCR beta chains, and an independent cohort replicated the association. A total of fewer than 200 TCR beta chains were listed by the study as associated with cytomegalovirus. A cluster of highly shared sequence variants was judged likely to be a technical artifact of the sequencing pipeline. Because counts were too low, 15 to 20 rarely observed V segments, including chromosome 9 orphons, were excluded from the earlier analysis of about 500 of the donors. A later analysis associated some 17,000 TCR beta sequences with specific HLA alleles at a false discovery rate of 0.05.

The sample comprised PBMCs. The TCR was taken from a girl aged 10 to 17 in good health and CMV-seronegative. The chain links TRBV4-2 with TRBJ2-3; TRBD2 lines up with 7 middle nucleotides. In nucleotide form, the sequence is TGTGCCAGCAGCCCGGAAAATAGCGGGCCCAGCACAGATACGCAGTATTTT. Its protein product is CASSPENSGPSTDTQYF.